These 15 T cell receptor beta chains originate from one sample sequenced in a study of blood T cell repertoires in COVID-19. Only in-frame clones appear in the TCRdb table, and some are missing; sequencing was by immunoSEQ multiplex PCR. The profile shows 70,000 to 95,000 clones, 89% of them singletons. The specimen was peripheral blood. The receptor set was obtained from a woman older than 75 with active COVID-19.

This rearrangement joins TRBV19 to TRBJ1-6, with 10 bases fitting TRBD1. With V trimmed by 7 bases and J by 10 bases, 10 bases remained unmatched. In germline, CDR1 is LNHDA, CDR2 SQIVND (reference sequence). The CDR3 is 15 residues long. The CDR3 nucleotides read TGTGCCAGTACCCGGGGACAGGGGACCCAGTCACCCCTCCACTTT. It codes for CASTRGQGTQSPLHF.

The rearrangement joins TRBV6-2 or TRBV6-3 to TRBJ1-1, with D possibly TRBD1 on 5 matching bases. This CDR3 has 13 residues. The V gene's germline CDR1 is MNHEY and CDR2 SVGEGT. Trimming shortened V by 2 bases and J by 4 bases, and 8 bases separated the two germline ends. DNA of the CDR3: TGTGCCAGCAGTTACCTGCAGGGCACTGAAGCTTTCTTT. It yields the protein CASSYLQGTEAFF.

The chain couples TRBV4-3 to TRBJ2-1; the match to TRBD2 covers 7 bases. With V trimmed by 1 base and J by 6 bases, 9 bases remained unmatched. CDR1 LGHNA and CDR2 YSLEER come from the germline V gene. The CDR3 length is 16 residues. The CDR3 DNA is TGCGCCAGCAGCCAAGTGGGGGGGGAGCTGATCAATGAGCAGTTCTTC. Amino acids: CASSQVGGELINEQFF.

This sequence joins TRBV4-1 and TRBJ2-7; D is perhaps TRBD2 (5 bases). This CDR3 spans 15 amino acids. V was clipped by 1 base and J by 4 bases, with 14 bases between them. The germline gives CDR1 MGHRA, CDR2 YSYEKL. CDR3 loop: CASSQVDSPGYEQYF. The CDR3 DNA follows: TGCGCCAGCAGCCAAGTTGACTCTCCGGGGTACGAGCAGTACTTC.

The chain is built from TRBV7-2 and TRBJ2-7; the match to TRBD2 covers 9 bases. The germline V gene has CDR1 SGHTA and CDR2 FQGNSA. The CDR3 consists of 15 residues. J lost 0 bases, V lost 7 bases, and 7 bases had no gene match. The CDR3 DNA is TGTGCCAGCACTACTAGCGGGCGAAGCTCCTACGAGCAGTACTTC. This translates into CASTTSGRSSYEQYF.

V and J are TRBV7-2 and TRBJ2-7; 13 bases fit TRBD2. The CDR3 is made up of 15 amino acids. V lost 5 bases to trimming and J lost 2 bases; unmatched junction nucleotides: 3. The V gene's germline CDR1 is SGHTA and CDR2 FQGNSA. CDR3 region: CASSPLAGGPYEQYF. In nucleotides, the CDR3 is TGTGCCAGCAGCCCACTAGCGGGAGGGCCCTACGAGCAGTACTTC. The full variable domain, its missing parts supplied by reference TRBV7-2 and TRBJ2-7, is GAGVSQSPSNKVTEKGKDVELRCDPISGHTALYWYRQSLGQGLEFLIYFQGNSAPDKSGLPSDRFSAERTGGSVSTLTIQRTQQEDSAVYLCASSPLAGGPYEQYFGPGTRLTVT.

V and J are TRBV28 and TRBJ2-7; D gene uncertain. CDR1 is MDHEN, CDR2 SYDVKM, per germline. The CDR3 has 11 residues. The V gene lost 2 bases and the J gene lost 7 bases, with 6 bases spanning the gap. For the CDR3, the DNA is TGTGCCAGCAGTTTAAGTCGGGAGCAGTACTTC. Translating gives CASSLSREQYF.

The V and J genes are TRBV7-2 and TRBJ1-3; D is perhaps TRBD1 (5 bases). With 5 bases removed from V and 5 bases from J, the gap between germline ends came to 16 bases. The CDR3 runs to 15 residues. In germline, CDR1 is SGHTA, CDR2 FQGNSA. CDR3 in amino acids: CASSPPWGGRNTIYF. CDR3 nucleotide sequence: TGTGCCAGCAGCCCGCCCTGGGGGGGGAGAAACACCATATATTTT.

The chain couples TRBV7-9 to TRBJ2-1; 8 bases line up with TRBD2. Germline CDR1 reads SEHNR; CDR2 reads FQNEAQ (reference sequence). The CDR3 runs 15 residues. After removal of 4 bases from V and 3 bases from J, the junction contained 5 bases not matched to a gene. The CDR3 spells CASSSLLADYNEQFF. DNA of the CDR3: TGTGCCAGCAGCTCACTACTAGCGGACTACAATGAGCAGTTCTTC.

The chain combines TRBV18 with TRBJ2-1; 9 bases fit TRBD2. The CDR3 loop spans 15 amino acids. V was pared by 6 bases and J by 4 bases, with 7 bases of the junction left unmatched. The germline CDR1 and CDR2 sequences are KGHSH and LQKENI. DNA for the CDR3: TGTGCCAGCTCCCCCGGGACTAGCACTTACAATGAGCAGTTCTTC. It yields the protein CASSPGTSTYNEQFF.

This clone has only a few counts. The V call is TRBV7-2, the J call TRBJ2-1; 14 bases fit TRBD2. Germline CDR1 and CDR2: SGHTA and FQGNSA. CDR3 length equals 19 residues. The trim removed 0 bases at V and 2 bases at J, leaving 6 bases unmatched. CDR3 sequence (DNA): TGTGCCAGCAGCTTAGCTTGGACTAGCGGGAGGACCCCCTACAATGAGCAGTTCTTC. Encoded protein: CASSLAWTSGRTPYNEQFF.

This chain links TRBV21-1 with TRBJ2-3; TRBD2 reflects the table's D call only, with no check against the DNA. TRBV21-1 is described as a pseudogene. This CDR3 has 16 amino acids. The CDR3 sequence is CASSKFGAGRTDTQYF. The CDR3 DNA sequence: TGTGCCAGCAGCAAATTTGGGGCGGGACGGACAGATACGCAGTATTTT.

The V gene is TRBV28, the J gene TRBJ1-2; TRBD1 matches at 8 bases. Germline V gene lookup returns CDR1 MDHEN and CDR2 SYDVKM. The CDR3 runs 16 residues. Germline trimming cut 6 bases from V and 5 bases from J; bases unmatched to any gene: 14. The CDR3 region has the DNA TGTGCCAGCAGCGTAATTCGAACAGGGGGAGGTTATGGCTACACCTTC. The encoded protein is CASSVIRTGGGYGYTF.

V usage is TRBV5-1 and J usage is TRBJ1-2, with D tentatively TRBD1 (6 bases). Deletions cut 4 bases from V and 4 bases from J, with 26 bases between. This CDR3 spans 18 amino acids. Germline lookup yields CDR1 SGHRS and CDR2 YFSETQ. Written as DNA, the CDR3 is TGCGCCAGCAGCCTAGACGTACAGGGAACCCAAAACTTCTATGGCTACACCTTC. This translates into CASSLDVQGTQNFYGYTF.

Written as DNA, the CDR3 is TGTGCCAGCAGTATAGAGACAGAACACAATCAGCCCCAGCATTTT. It specifies CASSIETEHNQPQHF. The chain employs TRBV28 and TRBJ1-5; tentatively, D is TRBD1 (5 bases). Germline-derived CDR1 and CDR2 are MDHEN and SYDVKM. Trimming took 5 bases from V and 3 from J, leaving 14 bases between them. This CDR3 spans 15 amino acids.